This TCR beta chain emerged from a study of cytomegalovirus exposure and HLA in healthy donors. Findings and limits, study-wide: Being productive about 90% or about 30% of the time was typical of most TCR beta V segments in an earlier analysis.

Germline assignment: CDR1 KGHSH and CDR2 LQKENI. The CDR3 is 16 residues long. This clone has a handful of counts. Its antigen is undetermined. PCR was performed using 60 Vbeta and 13 Jbeta primers. Data came from immunoSEQ multiplex PCR; TCRdb stores just in-frame clones and leaves some out. The sample shows about 160,000 clones, more than 75% of them seen only once. This receptor was obtained from a man aged 18 to 29 in good health and CMV-seropositive. The chain carries TRBV18 and TRBJ2-5; the match to TRBD2 covers 7 bases. The J call is uncertain, as TRBJ2-7 better fits the DNA end. Sample: PBMCs. The CDR3, as DNA: TGTGCCAGCTCCCCCCTCCCGGGGACTACCTCCTACGAGCAGTACTTC. Translation gives CASSPLPGTTSYEQYF.